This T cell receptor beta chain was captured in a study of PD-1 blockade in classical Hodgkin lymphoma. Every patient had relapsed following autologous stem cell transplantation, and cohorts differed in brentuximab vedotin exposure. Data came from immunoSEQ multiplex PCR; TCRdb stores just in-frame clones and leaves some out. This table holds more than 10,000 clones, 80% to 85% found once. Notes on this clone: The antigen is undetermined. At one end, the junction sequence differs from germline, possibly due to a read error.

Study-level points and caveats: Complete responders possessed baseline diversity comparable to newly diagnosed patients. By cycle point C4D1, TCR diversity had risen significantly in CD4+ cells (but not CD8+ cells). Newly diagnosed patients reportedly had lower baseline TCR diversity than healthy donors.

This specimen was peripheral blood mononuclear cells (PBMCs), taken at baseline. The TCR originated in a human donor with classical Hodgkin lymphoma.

In nucleotides, the CDR3 is TGTGCCAGCAGTTTTGGGGCAGGGAAAATCTTC. Translating it yields CASSFGAGKIF. The chain joins TRBV27 to TRBJ2-1, with D possibly being TRBD1 (5 bases). The CDR3 runs to 11 residues. CDR1 is MNHEY and CDR2 is SMNVEV in the germline V gene (reference sequence).